The 6 T cell receptor beta chains given below trace back to one sample, sequenced in a study of blood T cells in healthy people across ages. Sample-barcoded 5' priming and a J-beta primer mix drove a second PCR of about 7 to 12 cycles. Each CDR3 protein gets one entry after TCRdb re-called the 5' RACE reads with MiXCR. The data show around 520,000 distinct CDR3 sequences, with about 28% seen just once and over 3.5% held by the top ten. This sample also belongs to another study, concerning T cells of mothers and their children.

The sample comprised blood. These receptors came from a boy aged 2-9 years in good health.

A word on this clonotype: This may come from a read error, since a much larger clone is one base off. The chain couples TRBV6-5 to TRBJ1-5; 7 bases are a match to TRBD1. This CDR3 spans 15 amino acids. Germline V gene data show CDR1 as MNHEY and CDR2 as SVGAGI. CDR3 loop: CACSQRTGSNQPQHF. DNA for the CDR3: TGTGCCTGCAGTCAAAGGACAGGAAGCAATCAGCCCCAGCATTTT.

The gene calls are TRBV7-9 and TRBJ1-2; D is possibly TRBD1 (6 bases). CDR1 is SEHNR, CDR2 FQNEAQ, per germline (reference sequence). The CDR3 spans 15 residues. V dropped 5 bases and J dropped 0 bases, with 13 bases sitting between them. CDR3 bases: TGTGCCAGCAGCCCAATAGACAGGACTAACTATGGCTACACCTTC. Encoded protein: CASSPIDRTNYGYTF.

The V gene is TRBV5-1, the J gene TRBJ2-5; perhaps TRBD1 as D (6 bases). This CDR3 is built from 14 residues. The V end lost 3 bases, the J end lost 4 bases, and 13 bases lay between the germline ends. CDR1 is SGHRS, CDR2 YFSETQ, per germline. The CDR3 here is CASSSDRPPETQYF. Written as DNA, the CDR3 is TGCGCCAGCAGCTCCGACAGGCCTCCAGAGACCCAGTACTTC.

This clonotype was counted only a few times. The V gene is TRBV12-5, the J gene TRBJ1-2; weak D call: TRBD1 (5 bases). Trimming removed 6 bases at V and 1 base at J, with 9 bases between. The germline V gene encodes CDR1 LGHNT and CDR2 FRNRAP. There are 13 residues in the CDR3. The CDR3 loop reads CASGQDSNYGYTF. For the CDR3, the DNA is TGTGCTAGTGGCCAAGACAGTAACTATGGCTACACCTTC.

Concerning this clonotype itself: Relative to the germline gene, one junction end is altered; a read error may explain this. The chain carries TRBV12-3 or TRBV12-4 and TRBJ2-3; D is perhaps TRBD1 or TRBD2 (7 bases each). There are 15 residues in the CDR3. The CDR3 nucleotides read TGTGCCAGCAGTATTGGACTAGGGGGCACAGATGCGCAGTATTTT. Translated: CASSIGLGGTDAQYF.

J is TRBJ2-2 and V is TRBV12-3 or TRBV12-4; D is unresolved. Trimming shortened V by 2 bases and J by 7 bases, and 11 bases separated the two germline ends. This CDR3 has 14 amino acids. CDR3 sequence: CASSLFRVYGELFF. CDR3 nucleotide sequence: TGTGCCAGCAGTTTATTCCGGGTATACGGGGAGCTGTTTTTT.